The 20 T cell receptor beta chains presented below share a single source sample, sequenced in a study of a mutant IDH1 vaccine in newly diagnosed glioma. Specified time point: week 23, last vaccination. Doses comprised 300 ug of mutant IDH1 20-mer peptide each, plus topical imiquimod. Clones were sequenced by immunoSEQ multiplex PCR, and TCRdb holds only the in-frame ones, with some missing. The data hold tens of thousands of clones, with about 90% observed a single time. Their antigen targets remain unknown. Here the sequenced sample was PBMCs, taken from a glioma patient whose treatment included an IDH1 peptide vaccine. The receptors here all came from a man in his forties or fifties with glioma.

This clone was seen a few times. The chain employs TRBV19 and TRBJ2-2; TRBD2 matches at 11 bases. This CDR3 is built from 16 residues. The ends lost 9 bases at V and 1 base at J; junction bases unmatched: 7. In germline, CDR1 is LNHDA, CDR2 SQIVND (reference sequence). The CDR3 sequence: CASRRLAGGNTGELFF. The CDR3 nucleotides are TGTGCCAGCCGCCGGCTAGCGGGAGGGAACACCGGGGAGCTGTTTTTT.

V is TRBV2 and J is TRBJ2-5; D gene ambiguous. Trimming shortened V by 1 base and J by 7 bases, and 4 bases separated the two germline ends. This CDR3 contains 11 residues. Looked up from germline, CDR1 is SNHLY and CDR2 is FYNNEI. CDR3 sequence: CASSEDTTQYF. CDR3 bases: TGTGCCAGCAGTGAAGATACGACCCAGTACTTC.

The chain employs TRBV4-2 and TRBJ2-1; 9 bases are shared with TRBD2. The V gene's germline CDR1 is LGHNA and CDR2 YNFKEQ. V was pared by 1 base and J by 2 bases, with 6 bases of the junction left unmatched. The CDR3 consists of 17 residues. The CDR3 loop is CASSQGAGTSTYNEQFF. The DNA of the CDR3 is TGTGCCAGCAGCCAAGGGGCGGGGACTAGCACCTACAATGAGCAGTTCTTC.

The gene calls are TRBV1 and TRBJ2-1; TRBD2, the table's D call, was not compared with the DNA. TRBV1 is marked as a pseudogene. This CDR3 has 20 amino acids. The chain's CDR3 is CTSSQDSGRAPPSSYNEQFF. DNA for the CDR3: TGCACCAGCAGCCAAGACTCCGGGAGGGCCCCCCCCAGCTCCTACAATGAGCAGTTCTTC.

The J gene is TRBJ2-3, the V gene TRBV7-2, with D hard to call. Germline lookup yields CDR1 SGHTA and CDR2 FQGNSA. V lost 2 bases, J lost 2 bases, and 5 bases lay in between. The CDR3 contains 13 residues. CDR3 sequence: CASSLSITDTQYF. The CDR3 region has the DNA TGTGCCAGCAGCTTATCCATCACAGATACGCAGTATTTT.

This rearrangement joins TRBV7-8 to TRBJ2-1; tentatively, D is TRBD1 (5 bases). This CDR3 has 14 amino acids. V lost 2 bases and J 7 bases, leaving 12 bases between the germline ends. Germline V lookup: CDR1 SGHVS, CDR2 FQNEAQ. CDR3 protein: CASSLPQVGNEQFF. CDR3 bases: TGTGCCAGCAGCTTACCACAGGTTGGGAATGAGCAGTTCTTC.

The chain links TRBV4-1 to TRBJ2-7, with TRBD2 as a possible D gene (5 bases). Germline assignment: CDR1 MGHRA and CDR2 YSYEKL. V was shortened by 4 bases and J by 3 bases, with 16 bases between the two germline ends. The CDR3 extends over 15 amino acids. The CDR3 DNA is TGCGCCAGCAGCCCCCGCTTTATAGCGAGCTACGAGCAGTACTTC. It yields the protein CASSPRFIASYEQYF.

For the CDR3, the DNA is TGCGCCAGCAGCGTGACAGTTTCAACTAATGAAAAACTGTTTTTT. Translation gives CASSVTVSTNEKLFF. The chain carries TRBV5-1 and TRBJ1-4, with a tentative D call TRBD1 (5 bases). V was trimmed by 4 bases and J by 0 bases, leaving 10 bases between them. CDR3 length equals 15 residues. Germline values: CDR1 SGHRS, CDR2 YFSETQ.

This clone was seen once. Here the CDR3 DNA reads TGTGCCAGCAGCTTACCACCTCGACTAGCCCAGGGAAACATTCAGTACTTC. Protein: CASSLPPRLAQGNIQYF. The V gene is TRBV7-9, the J gene TRBJ2-4; 7 nucleotides agree with TRBD2. The trim removed 2 bases at V and 6 bases at J, leaving 13 bases unmatched. Per the germline V gene, CDR1 is SEHNR and CDR2 is FQNEAQ (reference sequence). The CDR3 extends over 17 amino acids.

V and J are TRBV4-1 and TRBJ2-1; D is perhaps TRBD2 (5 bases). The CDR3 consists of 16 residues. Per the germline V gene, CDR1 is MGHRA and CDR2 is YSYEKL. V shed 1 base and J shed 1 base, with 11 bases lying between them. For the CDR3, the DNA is TGCGCCAGCAGCCAAGGAGCTAGCTTATCCTACAATGAGCAGTTCTTC. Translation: CASSQGASLSYNEQFF.

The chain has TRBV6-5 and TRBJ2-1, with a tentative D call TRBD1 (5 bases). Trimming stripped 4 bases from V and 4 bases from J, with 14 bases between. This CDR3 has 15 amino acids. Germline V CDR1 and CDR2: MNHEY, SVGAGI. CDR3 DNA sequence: TGTGCCAGCAGTTTAGGGTTAGCAGGGTACAATGAGCAGTTCTTC. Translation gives CASSLGLAGYNEQFF.

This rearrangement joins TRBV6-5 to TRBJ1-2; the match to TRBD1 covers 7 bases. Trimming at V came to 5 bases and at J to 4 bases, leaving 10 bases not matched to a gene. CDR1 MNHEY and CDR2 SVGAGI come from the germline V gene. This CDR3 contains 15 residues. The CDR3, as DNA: TGTGCCAGCAGTCAGGGGGGAGGGACAGTCTATGGCTACACCTTC. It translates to CASSQGGGTVYGYTF.

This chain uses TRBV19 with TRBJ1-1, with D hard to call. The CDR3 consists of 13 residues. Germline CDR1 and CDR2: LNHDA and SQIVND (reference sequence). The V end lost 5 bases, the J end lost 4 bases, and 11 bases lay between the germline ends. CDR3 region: CASSDDRGTEAFF. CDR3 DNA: TGTGCCAGTAGTGATGATCGCGGCACTGAAGCTTTCTTT.

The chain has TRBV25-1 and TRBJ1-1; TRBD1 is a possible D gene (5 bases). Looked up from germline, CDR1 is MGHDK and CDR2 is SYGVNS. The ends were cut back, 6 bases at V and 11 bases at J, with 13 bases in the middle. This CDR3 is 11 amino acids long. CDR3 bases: TGTGCCAGCAGCCCAGGGTATCGGGCTTTCTTT. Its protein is CASSPGYRAFF.

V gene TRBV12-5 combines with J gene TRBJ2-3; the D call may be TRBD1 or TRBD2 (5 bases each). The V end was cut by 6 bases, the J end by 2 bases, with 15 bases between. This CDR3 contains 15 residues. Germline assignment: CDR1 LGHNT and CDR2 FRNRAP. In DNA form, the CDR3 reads TGTGCTAGTGGAGGTCCCGGGACCGTCACAGATACGCAGTATTTT. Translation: CASGGPGTVTDTQYF. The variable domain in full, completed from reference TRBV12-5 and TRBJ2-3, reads DARVTQTPRHKVTEMGQEVTMRCQPILGHNTVFWYRQTMMQGLELLAYFRNRAPLDDSGMPKDRFSAEMPDATLATLKIQPSEPRDSAVYFCASGGPGTVTDTQYFGPGTRLTVL.

Written as DNA, the CDR3 is TGTGCCAGTAGTATAATGGCGGGGGGCTCCTCTGGGGCCAACGTCCTGACTTTC. Protein: CASSIMAGGSSGANVLTF. The V gene is TRBV19, the J gene TRBJ2-6; 8 bases map to TRBD2. J gave up 0 bases and V 2 bases, and 6 bases lay outside the gene matches. The germline V gene encodes CDR1 LNHDA and CDR2 SQIVND (reference sequence). The CDR3 runs to 18 residues.

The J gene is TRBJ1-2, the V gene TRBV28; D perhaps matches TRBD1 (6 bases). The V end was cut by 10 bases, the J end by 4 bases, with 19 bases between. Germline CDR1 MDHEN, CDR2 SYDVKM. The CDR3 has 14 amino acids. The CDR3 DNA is TGTGCCATCCCGAAGGGGGGTAATCGCTATGGCTACACCTTC. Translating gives CAIPKGGNRYGYTF.

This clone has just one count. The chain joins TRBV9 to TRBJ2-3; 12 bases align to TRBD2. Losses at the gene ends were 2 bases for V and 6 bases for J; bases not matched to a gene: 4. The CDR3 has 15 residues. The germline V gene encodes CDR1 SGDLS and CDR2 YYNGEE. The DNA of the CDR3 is TGTGCCAGCAGCGTCCTAGCGGGAGGGTTGGATACGCAGTATTTT. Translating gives CASSVLAGGLDTQYF.

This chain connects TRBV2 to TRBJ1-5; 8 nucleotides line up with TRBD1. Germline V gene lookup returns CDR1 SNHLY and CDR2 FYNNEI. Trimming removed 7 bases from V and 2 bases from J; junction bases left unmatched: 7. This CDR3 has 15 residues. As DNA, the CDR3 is TGTGCCAGCAATTTGGACAGGGTCCGCAATCAGCCCCAGCATTTT. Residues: CASNLDRVRNQPQHF. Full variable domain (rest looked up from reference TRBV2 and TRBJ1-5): EPEVTQTPSHQVTQMGQEVILRCVPISNHLYFYWYRQILGQKVEFLVSFYNNEISEKSEIFDDQFSVERPDGSNFTLKIRSTKLEDSAMYFCASNLDRVRNQPQHFGDGTRLSIL.

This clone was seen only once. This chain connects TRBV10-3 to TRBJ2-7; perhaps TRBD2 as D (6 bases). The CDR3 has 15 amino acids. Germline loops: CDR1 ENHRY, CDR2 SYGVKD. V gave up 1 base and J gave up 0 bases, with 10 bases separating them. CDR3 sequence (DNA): TGTGCCATCAGTGAGTGGAGCGGGCCCTCCTACGAGCAGTACTTC. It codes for CAISEWSGPSYEQYF.